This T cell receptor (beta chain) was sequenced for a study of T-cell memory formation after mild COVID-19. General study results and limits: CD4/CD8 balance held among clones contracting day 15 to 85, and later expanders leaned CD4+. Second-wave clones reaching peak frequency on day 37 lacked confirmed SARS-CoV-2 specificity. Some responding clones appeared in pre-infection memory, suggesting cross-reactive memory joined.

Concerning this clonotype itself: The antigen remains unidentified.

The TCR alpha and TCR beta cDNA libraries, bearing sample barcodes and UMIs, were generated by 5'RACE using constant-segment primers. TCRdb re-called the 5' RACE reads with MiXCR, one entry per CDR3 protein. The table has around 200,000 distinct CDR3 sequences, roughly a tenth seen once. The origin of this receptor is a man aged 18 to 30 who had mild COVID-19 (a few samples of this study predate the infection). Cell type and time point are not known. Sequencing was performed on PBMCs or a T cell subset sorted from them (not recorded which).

CDR3 nucleotide sequence: TGTGCCAGCGGGAGAATCCCGGGAGTACAGCCCCAGCATTTT. Protein sequence: CASGRIPGVQPQHF. The genes are TRBV6-6 and TRBJ1-5; D uncertain. This CDR3 has 14 amino acids. Germline-derived CDR1 and CDR2 are MNHNY and SVGAGI (reference sequence). With 8 bases removed from V and 7 bases from J, the gap between germline ends came to 18 bases.